This T cell receptor beta chain was recovered during a study of blood T cell repertoires in COVID-19. Overall study context: Sites across the United States, Italy and Spain contributed samples from acute and convalescent COVID-19. PBMCs, B-cell-depleted T cells, or T cells were the source of the cDNA or gDNA that made up the material.

Trimming left V 7 bases short and J 2 bases short, with 14 bases between. Germline CDR1 and CDR2: MNHEY and SVGAGI. The CDR3 spans 15 residues. Methods used by the authors: The assay estimated nucleated cells by amplifying reference gene primers. The table came from immunoSEQ multiplex PCR; TCRdb's copy has only in-frame clones and leaves some out. V and J calls and clone size are those listed in that table; D and trimming were worked out from the DNA. Among about 290,000 clones, over 80% were seen once, and the ten largest hold around 4.5%. The sample was peripheral blood. The chain combines TRBV6-5 with TRBJ1-4, with unresolved D. The origin of this receptor is a woman in her forties or fifties with active or convalescent COVID-19. The CDR3 sequence is CASKTRGGTNEKLFF. The CDR3 nucleotides are TGTGCCAGCAAAACAAGAGGAGGGACTAATGAAAAACTGTTTTTT.